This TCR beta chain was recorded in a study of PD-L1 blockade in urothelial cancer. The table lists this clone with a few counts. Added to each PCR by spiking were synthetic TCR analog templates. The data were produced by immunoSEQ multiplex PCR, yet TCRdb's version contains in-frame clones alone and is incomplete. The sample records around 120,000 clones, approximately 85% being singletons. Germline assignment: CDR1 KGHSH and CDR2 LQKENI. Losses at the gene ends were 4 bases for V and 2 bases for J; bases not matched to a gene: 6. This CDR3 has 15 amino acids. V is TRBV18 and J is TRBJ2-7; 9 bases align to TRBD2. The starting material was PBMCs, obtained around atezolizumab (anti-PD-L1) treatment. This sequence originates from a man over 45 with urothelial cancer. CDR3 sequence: CASSQRTSVAYEQYF. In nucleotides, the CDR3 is TGTGCCAGCTCACAAAGGACTAGCGTTGCCTACGAGCAGTACTTC.